One sample yielded the 9 T cell receptor beta chains listed below, sequenced in a study of T cells in localized non-small cell lung cancer. Repertoires were generated with immunoSEQ multiplex PCR, while TCRdb's copy carries only in-frame clones and drops some. There are 31,000 or so clones in the sample; 70% to 90% occur only once, and about 2.9% lies in the top ten. This specimen was peripheral blood, taken before any cancer treatment. The receptors were gathered from a female donor older than 55 with stage I lung adenocarcinoma.

The chain carries TRBV19 and TRBJ2-7; a possible D gene is TRBD1 (6 bases). Germline V CDR1 and CDR2: LNHDA, SQIVND (reference sequence). The CDR3 consists of 14 residues. V was pared by 1 base and J by 5 bases, with 12 bases between. CDR3 DNA: TGTGCCAGTAGTATAGGCCAGGGGACCCACGAGCAGTACTTC. It specifies CASSIGQGTHEQYF.

The V gene is TRBV28, the J gene TRBJ2-7, with D unclear. The CDR3 extends over 11 amino acids. The V gene's germline CDR1 is MDHEN and CDR2 SYDVKM. V shed 5 bases and J shed 7 bases, with 9 bases lying between them. The CDR3 protein is CASSPLGEQYF. The CDR3 DNA follows: TGTGCCAGCAGTCCCCTGGGAGAGCAGTACTTC. The variable domain in full, with the rest retrieved from reference TRBV28 and TRBJ2-7, is DVKVTQSSRYLVKRTGEKVFLECVQDMDHENMFWYRQDPGLGLRLIYFSYDVKMKEKGDIPEGYSVSREKKERFSLILESASTNQTSMYLCASSPLGEQYFGPGTRLTVT.

This chain links TRBV7-8 with TRBJ1-1; D call uncertain. Between the trimmed V and J ends, which lost 0 bases and 0 bases, there was a span of 5 bases. The germline V gene encodes CDR1 SGHVS and CDR2 FQNEAQ. The CDR3 sequence is 14 residues long. The CDR3 region is CASSLAGMNTEAFF. The DNA of the CDR3 is TGTGCCAGCAGCTTAGCCGGGATGAACACTGAAGCTTTCTTT.

This chain uses TRBV4-1 with TRBJ2-7, with a tentative D call TRBD1 (5 bases). Trimming took off 1 base at V and 0 bases at J, with 10 bases between the two ends. CDR1 is MGHRA and CDR2 is YSYEKL in the germline V gene. CDR3 length equals 15 residues. The CDR3 reads CASSQGQGFSYEQYF. The CDR3 nucleotides read TGCGCCAGCAGCCAAGGGCAGGGATTCTCCTACGAGCAGTACTTC.

This clone showed up just a few times. This rearrangement joins TRBV6-5 to TRBJ1-5; D perhaps matches TRBD1 (5 bases). The CDR3 extends over 13 amino acids. The V gene lost 5 bases and the J gene lost 6 bases, with 11 bases spanning the gap. The germline V gene has CDR1 MNHEY and CDR2 SVGAGI. In DNA form, the CDR3 reads TGTGCCAGCAGTCGAGACAGATTTCAGCCCCAGCATTTT. It codes for CASSRDRFQPQHF.

This sequence joins TRBV27 and TRBJ2-2; no definite D call. The CDR3 length is 15 residues. Germline V gene sequence: CDR1 MNHEY, CDR2 SMNVEV (reference sequence). V was shortened by 5 bases and J by 6 bases, with 16 bases between the two germline ends. The CDR3 region is CASSAEANYPGELFF. The CDR3 DNA reads as TGTGCCAGCAGTGCAGAAGCGAATTACCCCGGGGAGCTGTTTTTT.

The V call is TRBV7-2, the J call TRBJ2-2; the D gene is possibly TRBD1 (6 bases). The germline V gene has CDR1 SGHTA and CDR2 FQGNSA. The length of the CDR3 is 14 residues. V was pared by 5 bases and J by 7 bases, with 14 bases between. The CDR3 region has the DNA TGTGCCAGCAGCCAGGGGTTAGCAGGCGGGGAGCTGTTTTTT. Translation: CASSQGLAGGELFF.

The CDR3 sequence: CAISDSGDTEAFF. For the CDR3, the DNA is TGTGCCATCAGTGATTCAGGCGATACTGAAGCTTTCTTT. The chain carries TRBV10-3 and TRBJ1-1; D call uncertain. There are 13 residues in the CDR3. Trimming took off 3 bases at V and 5 bases at J, with 10 bases between the two ends. In germline, CDR1 is ENHRY, CDR2 SYGVKD.

This chain uses TRBV19 with TRBJ1-2, with D unclear. Looked up from germline, CDR1 is LNHDA and CDR2 is SQIVND (reference sequence). The V end was cut by 0 bases, the J end by 4 bases, with 9 bases between. This CDR3 spans 14 amino acids. The CDR3 nucleotides are TGTGCCAGTAGTATAGATCAGGATAGCTATGGCTACACCTTC. Its protein is CASSIDQDSYGYTF.